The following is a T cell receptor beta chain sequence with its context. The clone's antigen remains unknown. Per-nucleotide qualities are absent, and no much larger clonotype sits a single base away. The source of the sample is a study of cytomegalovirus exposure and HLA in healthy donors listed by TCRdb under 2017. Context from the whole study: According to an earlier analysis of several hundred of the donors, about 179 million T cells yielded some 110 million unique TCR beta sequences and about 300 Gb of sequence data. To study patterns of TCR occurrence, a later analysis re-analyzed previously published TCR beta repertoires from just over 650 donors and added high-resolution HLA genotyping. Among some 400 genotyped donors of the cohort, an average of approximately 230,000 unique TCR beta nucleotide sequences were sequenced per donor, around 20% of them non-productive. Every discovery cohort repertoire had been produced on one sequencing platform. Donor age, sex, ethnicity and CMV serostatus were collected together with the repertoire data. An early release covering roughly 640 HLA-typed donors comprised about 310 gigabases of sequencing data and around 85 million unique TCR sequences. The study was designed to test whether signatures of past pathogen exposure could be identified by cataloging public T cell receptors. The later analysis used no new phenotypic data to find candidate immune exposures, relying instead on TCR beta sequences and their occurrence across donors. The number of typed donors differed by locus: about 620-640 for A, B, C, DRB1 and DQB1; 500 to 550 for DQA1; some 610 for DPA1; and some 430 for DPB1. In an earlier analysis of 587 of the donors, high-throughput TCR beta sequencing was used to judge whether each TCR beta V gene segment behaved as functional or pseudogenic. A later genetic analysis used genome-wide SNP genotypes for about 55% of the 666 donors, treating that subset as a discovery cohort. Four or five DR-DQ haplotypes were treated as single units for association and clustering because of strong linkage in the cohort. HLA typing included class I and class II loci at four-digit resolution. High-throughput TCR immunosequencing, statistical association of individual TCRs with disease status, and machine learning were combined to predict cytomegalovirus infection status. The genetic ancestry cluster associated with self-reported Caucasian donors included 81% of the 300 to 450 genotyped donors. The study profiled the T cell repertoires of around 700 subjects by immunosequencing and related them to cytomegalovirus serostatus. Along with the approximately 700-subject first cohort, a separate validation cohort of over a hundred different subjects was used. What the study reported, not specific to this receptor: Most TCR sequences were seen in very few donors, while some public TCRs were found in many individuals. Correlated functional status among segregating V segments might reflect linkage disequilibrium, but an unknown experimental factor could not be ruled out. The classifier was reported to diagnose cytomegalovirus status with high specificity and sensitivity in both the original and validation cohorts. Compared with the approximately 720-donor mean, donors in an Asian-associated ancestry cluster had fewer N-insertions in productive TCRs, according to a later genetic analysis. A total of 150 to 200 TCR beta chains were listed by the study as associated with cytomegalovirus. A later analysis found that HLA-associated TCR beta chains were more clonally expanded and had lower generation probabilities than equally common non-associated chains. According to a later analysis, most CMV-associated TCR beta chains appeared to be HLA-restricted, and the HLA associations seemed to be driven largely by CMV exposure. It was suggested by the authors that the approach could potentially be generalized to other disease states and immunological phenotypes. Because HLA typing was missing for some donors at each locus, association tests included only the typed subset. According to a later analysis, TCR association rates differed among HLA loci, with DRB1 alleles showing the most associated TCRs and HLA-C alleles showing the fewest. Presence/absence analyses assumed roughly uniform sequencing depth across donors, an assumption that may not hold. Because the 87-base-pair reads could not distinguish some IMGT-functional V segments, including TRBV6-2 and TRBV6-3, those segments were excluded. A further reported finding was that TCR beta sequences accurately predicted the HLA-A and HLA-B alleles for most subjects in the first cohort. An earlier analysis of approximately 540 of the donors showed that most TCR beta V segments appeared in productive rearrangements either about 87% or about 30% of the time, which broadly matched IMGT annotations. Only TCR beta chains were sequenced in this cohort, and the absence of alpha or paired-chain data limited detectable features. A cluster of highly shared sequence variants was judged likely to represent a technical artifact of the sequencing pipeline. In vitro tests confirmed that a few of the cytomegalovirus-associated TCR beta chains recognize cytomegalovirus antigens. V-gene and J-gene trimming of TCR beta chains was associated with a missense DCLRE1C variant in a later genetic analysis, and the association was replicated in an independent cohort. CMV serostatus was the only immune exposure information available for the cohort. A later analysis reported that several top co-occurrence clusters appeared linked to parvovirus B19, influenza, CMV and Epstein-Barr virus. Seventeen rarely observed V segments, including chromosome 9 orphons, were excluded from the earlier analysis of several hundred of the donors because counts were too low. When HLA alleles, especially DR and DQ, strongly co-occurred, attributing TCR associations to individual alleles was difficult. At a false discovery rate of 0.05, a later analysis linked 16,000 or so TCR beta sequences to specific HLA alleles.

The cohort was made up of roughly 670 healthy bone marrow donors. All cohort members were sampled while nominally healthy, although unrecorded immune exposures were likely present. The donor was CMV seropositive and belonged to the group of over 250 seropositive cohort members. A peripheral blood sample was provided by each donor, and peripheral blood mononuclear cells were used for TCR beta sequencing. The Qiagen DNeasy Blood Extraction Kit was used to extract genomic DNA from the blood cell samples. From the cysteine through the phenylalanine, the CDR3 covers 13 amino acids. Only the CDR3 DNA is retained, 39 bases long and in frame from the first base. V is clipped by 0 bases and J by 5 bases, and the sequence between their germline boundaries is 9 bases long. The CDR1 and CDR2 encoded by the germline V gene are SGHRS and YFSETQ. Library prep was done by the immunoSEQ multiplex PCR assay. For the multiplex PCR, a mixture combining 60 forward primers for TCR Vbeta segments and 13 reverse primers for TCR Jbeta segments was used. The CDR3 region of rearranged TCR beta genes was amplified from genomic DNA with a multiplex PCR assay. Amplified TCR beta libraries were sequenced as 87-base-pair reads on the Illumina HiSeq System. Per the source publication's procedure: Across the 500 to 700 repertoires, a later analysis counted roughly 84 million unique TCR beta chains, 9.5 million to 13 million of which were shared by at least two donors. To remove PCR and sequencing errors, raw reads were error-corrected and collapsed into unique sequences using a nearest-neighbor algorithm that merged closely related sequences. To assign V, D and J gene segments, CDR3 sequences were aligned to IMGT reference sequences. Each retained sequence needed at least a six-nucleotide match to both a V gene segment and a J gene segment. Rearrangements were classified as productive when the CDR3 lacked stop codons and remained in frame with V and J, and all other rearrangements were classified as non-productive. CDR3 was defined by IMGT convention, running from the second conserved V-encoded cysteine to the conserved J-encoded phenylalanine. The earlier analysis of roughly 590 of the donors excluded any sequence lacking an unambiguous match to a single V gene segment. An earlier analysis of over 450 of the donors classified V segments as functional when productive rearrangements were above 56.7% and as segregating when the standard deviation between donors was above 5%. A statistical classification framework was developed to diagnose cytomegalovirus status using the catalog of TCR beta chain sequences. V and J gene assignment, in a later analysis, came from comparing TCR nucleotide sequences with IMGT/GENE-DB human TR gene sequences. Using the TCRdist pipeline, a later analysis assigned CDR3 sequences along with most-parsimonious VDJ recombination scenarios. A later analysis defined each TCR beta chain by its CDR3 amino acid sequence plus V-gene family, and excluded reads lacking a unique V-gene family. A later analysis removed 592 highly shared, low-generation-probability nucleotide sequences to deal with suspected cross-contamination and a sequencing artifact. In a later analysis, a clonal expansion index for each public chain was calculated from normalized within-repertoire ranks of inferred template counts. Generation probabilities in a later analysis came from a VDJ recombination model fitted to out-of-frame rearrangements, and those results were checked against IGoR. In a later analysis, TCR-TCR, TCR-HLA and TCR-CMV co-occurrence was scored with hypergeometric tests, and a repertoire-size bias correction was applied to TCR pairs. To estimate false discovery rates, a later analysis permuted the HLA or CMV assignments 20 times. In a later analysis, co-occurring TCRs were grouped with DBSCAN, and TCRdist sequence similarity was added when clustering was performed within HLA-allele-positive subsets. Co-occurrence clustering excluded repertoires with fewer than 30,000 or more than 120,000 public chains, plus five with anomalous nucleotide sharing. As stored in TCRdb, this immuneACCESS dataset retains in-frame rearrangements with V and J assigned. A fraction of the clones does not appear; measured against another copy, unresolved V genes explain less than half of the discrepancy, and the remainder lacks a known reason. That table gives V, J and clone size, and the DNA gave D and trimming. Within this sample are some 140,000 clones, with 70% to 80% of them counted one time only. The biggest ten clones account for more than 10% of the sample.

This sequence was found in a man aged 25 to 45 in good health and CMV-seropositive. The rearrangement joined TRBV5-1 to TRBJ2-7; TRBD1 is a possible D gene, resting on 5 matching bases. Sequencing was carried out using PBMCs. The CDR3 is CASSLAARDEQYF. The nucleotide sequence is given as TGCGCCAGCAGCTTGGCGGCCAGGGACGAGCAGTACTTC.